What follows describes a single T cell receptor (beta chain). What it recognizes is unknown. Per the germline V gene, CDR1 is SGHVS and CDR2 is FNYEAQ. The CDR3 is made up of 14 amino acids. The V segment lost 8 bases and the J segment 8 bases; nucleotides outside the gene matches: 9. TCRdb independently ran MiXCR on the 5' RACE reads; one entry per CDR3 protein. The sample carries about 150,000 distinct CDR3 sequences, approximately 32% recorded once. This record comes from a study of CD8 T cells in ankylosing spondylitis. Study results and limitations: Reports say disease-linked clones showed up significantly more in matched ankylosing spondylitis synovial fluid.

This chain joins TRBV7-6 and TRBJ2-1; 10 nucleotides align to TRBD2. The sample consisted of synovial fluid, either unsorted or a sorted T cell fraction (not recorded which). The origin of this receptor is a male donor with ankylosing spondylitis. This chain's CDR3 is CASASGRALDEQFF. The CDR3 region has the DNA TGTGCCAGCGCCAGCGGGAGGGCCTTAGATGAGCAGTTCTTC.